Listed here are 5 T cell receptor beta chains from one sample, sequenced in a study of T cell changes during pregnancy in multiple sclerosis. Produced via immunoSEQ multiplex PCR; TCRdb's table is partial and in-frame only. The sample records 35,000 to 45,000 clones, about 88% being singletons. Material: CD4+ T cells from peripheral blood mononuclear cells, obtained in the first trimester of pregnancy. These TCRs come from a female donor with multiple sclerosis, enrolled in a pregnancy study.

The chain is built from TRBV5-1 and TRBJ2-2, with 11 positions matching TRBD2. CDR1 SGHRS and CDR2 YFSETQ come from the germline V gene. The J segment lost 6 bases and the V segment lost 3 bases, leaving 19 bases of the junction unmatched. This CDR3 region has 20 residues. The CDR3 sequence is CASSSPPGLAVKFSAGELFF. The CDR3 DNA follows: TGCGCCAGCAGCTCCCCGCCGGGACTAGCGGTTAAATTTTCGGCCGGGGAGCTGTTTTTT. Using reference TRBV5-1 and TRBJ2-2 for the parts outside the CDR3, the full variable domain is KAGVTQTPRYLIKTRGQQVTLSCSPISGHRSVSWYQQTPGQGLQFLFEYFSETQRNKGNFPGRFSGRQFSNSRSEMNVSTLELGDSALYLCASSSPPGLAVKFSAGELFFGEGSRLTVL.

The chain carries TRBV19 and TRBJ2-1; 12 nucleotides agree with TRBD2. Germline V gene data show CDR1 as LNHDA and CDR2 as SQIVND (reference sequence). CDR3 size: 16 residues. Trimming cost V 7 bases and J 11 bases; bases outside gene matches: 15. This CDR3 reads CASISRYSGTSGQQFF. In DNA, the CDR3 is TGTGCCAGTATTTCCAGGTACTCCGGGACTAGCGGGCAGCAGTTCTTC.

The chain combines TRBV29-1 with TRBJ2-5, with TRBD1 as a possible D gene (7 bases). Trimming took 6 bases from V and 5 from J, leaving 13 bases between them. Germline V gene data show CDR1 as SQVTM and CDR2 as ANQGSEA. The CDR3 runs to 12 residues. The CDR3 region is CSVVQGRETQYF. In DNA, the CDR3 is TGCAGCGTGGTACAGGGGAGGGAGACCCAGTACTTC.

The chain combines TRBV4-1 with TRBJ1-1, with a possible D match to TRBD1 (5 bases). Per the germline V gene, CDR1 is MGHRA and CDR2 is YSYEKL. There are 14 residues in the CDR3. Deletions cut 4 bases from V and 1 base from J, with 10 bases between. This chain's CDR3 is CASSPTAPNTEAFF. As DNA, the CDR3 is TGCGCCAGCAGCCCGACAGCTCCGAACACTGAAGCTTTCTTT.

In its sample, this clone was seen a few times. The chain carries TRBV6-1 and TRBJ1-5, with unresolved D. V lost 5 bases, J lost 5 bases, and 10 bases lay in between. The CDR3 covers 13 residues. Germline-derived CDR1 and CDR2 are MNHNS and SASEGT. CDR3 DNA: TGTGCCAGCAGTAGTACATTCGATCAGCCCCAGCATTTT. Translation gives CASSSTFDQPQHF.